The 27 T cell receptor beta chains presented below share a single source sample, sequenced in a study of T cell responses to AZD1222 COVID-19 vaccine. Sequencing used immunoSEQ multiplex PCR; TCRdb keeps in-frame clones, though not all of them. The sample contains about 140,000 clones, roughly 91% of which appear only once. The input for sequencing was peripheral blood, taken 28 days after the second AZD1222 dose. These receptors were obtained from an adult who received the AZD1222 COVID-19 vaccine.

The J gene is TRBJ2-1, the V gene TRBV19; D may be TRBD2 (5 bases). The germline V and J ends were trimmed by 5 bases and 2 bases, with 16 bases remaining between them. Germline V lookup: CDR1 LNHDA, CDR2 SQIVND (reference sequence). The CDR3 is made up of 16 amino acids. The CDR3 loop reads CASSPQEVGTYNEQFF. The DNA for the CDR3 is TGTGCCAGTAGTCCCCAGGAAGTCGGGACCTACAATGAGCAGTTCTTC.

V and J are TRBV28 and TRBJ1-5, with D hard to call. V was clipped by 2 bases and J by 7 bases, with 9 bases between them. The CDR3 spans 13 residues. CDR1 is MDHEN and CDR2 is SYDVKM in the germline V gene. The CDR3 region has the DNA TGTGCCAGCAGTTTAGGTCCGGGGCAGCCCCAGCATTTT. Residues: CASSLGPGQPQHF. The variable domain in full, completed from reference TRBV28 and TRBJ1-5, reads DVKVTQSSRYLVKRTGEKVFLECVQDMDHENMFWYRQDPGLGLRLIYFSYDVKMKEKGDIPEGYSVSREKKERFSLILESASTNQTSMYLCASSLGPGQPQHFGDGTRLSIL.

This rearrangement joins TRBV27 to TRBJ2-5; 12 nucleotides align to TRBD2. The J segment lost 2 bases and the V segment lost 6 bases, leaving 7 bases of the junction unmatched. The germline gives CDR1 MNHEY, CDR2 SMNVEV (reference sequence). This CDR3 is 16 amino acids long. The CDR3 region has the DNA TGTGCCAGCAGAATTTTGACTAGCGGGGGACAAGAGACCCAGTACTTC. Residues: CASRILTSGGQETQYF.

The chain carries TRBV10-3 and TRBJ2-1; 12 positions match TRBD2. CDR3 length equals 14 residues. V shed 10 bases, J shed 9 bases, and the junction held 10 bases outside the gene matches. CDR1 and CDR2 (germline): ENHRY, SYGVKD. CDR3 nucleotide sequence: TGTGCCACGACACTAGCGGGGGGTTTGTTTGAGCAGTTCTTC. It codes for CATTLAGGLFEQFF.

CDR3 region: CAISDQGADQPQHF. The CDR3 bases are TGTGCCATCAGTGACCAGGGGGCGGATCAGCCCCAGCATTTT. The rearrangement joins TRBV10-3 to TRBJ1-5; the match to TRBD1 covers 8 bases. With V trimmed by 3 bases and J by 5 bases, 3 bases remained unmatched. The CDR3 is 14 residues long. In germline, CDR1 is ENHRY, CDR2 SYGVKD.

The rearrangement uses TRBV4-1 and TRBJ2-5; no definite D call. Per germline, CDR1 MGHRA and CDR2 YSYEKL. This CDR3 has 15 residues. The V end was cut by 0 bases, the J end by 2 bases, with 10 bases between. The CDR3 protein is CASSQDESRQETQYF. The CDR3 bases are TGCGCCAGCAGCCAAGATGAGTCCAGGCAAGAGACCCAGTACTTC.

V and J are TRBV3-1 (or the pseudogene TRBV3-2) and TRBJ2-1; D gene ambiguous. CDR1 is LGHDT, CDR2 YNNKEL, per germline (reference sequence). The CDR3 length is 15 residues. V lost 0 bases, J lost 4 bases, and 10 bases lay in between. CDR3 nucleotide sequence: TGTGCCAGCAGCCAAGATGCCAGTGGATACAATGAGCAGTTCTTC. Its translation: CASSQDASGYNEQFF.

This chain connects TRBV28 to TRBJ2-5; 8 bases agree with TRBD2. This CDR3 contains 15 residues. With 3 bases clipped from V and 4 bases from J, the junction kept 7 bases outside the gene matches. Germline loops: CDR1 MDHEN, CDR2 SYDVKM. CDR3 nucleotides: TGTGCCAGCAGTTTGACGTCGGGACTAGGAGAGACCCAGTACTTC. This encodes CASSLTSGLGETQYF.

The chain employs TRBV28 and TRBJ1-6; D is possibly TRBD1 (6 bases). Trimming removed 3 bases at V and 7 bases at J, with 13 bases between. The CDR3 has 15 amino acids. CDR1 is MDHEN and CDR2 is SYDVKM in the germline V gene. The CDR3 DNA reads TGTGCCAGCAGTTTGTACCGGACAGACAATTCACCCCTCCACTTT. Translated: CASSLYRTDNSPLHF.

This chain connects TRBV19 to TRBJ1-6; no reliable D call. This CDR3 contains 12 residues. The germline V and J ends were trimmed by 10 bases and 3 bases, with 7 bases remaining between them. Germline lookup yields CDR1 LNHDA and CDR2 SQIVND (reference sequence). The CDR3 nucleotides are TGTGCCACTAGGGACTATAATTCACCCCTCCACTTT. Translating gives CATRDYNSPLHF.

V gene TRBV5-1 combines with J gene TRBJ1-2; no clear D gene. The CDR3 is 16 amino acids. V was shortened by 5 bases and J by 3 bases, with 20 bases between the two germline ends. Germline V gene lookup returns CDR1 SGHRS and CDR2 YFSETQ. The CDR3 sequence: CASSPSPGVTYYGYTF. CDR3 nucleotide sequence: TGCGCCAGCAGTCCCTCCCCGGGCGTCACCTACTATGGCTACACCTTC.

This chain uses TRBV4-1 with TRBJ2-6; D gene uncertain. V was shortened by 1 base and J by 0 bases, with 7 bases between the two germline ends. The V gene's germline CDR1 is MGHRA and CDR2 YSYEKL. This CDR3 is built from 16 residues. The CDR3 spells CASSQALSSGANVLTF. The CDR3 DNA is TGCGCCAGCAGCCAAGCCCTTTCCTCTGGGGCCAACGTCCTGACTTTC.

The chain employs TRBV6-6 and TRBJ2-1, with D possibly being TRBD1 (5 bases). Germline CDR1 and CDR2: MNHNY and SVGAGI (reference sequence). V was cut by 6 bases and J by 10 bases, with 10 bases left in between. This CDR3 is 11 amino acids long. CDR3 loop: CASSPRQEQFF. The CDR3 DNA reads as TGTGCCAGCAGCCCTCGACAGGAGCAGTTCTTC.

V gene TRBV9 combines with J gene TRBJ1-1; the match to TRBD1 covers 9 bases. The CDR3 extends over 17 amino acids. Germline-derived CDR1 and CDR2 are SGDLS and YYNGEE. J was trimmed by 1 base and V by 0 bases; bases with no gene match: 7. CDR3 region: CASSVGSTGGSNTEAFF. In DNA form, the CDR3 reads TGTGCCAGCAGCGTAGGTTCGACAGGGGGTTCGAACACTGAAGCTTTCTTT.

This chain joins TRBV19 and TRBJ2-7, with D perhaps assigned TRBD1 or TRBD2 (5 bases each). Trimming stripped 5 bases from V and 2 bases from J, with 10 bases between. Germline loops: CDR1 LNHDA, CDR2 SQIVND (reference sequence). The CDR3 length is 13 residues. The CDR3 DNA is TGTGCCAGTAGTCCTCGGGGCCCCTACGAGCAGTACTTC. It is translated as CASSPRGPYEQYF.

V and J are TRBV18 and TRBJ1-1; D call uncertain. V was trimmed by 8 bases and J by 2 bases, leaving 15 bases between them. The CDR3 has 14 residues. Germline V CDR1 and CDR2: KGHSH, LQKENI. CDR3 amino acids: CASAKGQANTEAFF. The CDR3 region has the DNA TGTGCCAGCGCGAAGGGTCAGGCCAACACTGAAGCTTTCTTT.

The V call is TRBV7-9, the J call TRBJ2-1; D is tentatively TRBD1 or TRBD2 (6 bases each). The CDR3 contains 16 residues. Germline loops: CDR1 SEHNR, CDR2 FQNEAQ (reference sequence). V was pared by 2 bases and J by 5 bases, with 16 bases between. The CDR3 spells CASSLRGTRNDNEQFF. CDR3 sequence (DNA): TGTGCCAGCAGCTTACGCGGGACAAGAAATGACAATGAGCAGTTCTTC.

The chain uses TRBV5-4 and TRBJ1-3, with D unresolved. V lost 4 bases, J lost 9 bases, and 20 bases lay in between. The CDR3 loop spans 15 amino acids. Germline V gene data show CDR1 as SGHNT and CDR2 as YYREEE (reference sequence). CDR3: CASSADSIADGTIYF. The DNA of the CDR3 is TGTGCCAGCAGCGCAGACTCGATAGCCGACGGCACCATATATTTT.

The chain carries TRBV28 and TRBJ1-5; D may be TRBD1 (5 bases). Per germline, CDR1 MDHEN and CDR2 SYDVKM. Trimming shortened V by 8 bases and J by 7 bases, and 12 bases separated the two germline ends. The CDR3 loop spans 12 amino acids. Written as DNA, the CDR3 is TGTGCCAGCGAACAGGCTGGACAGCCCCAGCATTTT. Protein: CASEQAGQPQHF.

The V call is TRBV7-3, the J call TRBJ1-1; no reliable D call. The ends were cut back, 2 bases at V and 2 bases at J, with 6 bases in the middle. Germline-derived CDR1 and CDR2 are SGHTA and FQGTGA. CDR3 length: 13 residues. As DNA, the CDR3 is TGTGCCAGCAGCTTACAGATTAACACTGAAGCTTTCTTT. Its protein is CASSLQINTEAFF.

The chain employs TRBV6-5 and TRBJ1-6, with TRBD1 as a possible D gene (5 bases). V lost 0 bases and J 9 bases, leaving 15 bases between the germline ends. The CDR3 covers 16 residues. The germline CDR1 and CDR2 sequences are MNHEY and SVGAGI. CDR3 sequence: CASSYSKEGGVSPLHF. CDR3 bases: TGTGCCAGCAGTTACTCGAAGGAAGGAGGGGTTTCACCCCTCCACTTT.

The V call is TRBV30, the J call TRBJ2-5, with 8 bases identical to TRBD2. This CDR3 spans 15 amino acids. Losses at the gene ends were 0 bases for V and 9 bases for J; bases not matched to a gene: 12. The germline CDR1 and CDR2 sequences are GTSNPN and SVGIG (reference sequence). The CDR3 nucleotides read TGTGCCTGGAGTGTAGGCCGGGAGGGCCGCTGGCCCCAGTACTTC. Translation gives CAWSVGREGRWPQYF.

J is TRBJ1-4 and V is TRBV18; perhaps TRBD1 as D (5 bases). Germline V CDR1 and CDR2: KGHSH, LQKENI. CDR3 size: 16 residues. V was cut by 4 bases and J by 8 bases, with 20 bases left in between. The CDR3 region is CASSRGSGANGEKLFF. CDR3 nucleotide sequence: TGTGCCAGCTCACGGGGCTCCGGGGCAAACGGGGAAAAACTGTTTTTT.

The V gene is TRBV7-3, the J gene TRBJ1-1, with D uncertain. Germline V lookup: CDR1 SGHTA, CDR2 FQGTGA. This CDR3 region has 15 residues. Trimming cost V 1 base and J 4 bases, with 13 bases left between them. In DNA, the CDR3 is TGTGCCAGCAGCTTAAGGGTAGGTCGTAGCACTGAAGCTTTCTTT. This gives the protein CASSLRVGRSTEAFF.

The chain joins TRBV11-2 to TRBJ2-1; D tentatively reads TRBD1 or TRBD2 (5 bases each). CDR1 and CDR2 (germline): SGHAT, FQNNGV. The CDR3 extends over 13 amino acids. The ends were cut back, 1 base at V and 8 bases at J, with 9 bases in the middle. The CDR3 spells CASSLVEGHEQFF. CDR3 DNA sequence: TGTGCCAGCAGCTTAGTCGAGGGGCATGAGCAGTTCTTC.

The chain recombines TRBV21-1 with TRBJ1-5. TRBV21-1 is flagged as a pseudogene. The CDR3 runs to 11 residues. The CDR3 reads CASSGFRPQHF. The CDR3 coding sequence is TGTGCCAGCAGCGGTTTTCGGCCCCAGCATTTT.

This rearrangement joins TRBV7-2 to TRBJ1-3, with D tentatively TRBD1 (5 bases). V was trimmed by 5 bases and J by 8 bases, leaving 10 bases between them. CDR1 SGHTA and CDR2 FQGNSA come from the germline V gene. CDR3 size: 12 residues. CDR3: CASSIKGDTIYF. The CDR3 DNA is TGTGCCAGCAGCATAAAAGGGGACACCATATATTTT.